This entry lists 5 T cell receptor beta chains sequenced from one sample in a study of human T cells and chemical hapten exposure. The time point here: patch test 2, 6 weeks after DPC sensitization. As to treatment: therapeutic diphenylcyclopropenone sensitization with weekly scalp DPC. TCRdb independently ran MiXCR on the RACE reads; one entry per CDR3 protein. The sample lists 80,000 to 95,000 distinct CDR3 sequences, 9.5% to 12% occurring once. The source material was whole blood, sampled in connection with sensitization to the hapten diphenylcyclopropenone (DPC). The receptor set was obtained from a man aged 35 to 55 with alopecia areata. Some clones in this sample may be carry-over from other donors' samples.

The rearrangement uses TRBV6-1 and TRBJ2-5; 13 bases map to TRBD2. The V gene end was trimmed by 5 bases and the J gene end by 3 bases; junction bases not matched to a gene: 6. CDR1 is MNHNS and CDR2 is SASEGT in the germline V gene. The CDR3 is made up of 16 amino acids. The CDR3 sequence is CASSPPGLAGKETQYF. CDR3 sequence (DNA): TGTGCCAGCAGTCCTCCGGGACTAGCGGGAAAAGAGACCCAGTACTTC.

This clonotype was seen a handful of times. The chain carries TRBV5-6 and TRBJ1-1; TRBD1 might be the D (6 bases). The CDR3 has 14 residues. Per the germline V gene, CDR1 is SGHDT and CDR2 is YYEEEE. V was trimmed by 6 bases and J by 5 bases, leaving 17 bases between them. Written as DNA, the CDR3 is TGTGCCAGCAATACAGGGAATCGAAAGACTGAAGCTTTCTTT. Amino acid sequence: CASNTGNRKTEAFF.

This clonotype appeared a few times. The chain combines TRBV27 with TRBJ2-5; 7 nucleotides match TRBD1. There are 16 residues in the CDR3. V shed 4 bases, J shed 1 base, and the junction held 9 bases outside the gene matches. Germline-derived CDR1 and CDR2 are MNHEY and SMNVEV (reference sequence). The CDR3 region is CASSSGNRGGQETQYF. The CDR3 nucleotides are TGTGCCAGCAGTTCCGGGAACAGGGGTGGCCAAGAGACCCAGTACTTC.

The rearrangement uses TRBV20-1 and TRBJ2-5; 7 bases fit TRBD1. CDR1 and CDR2 (germline): DFQATT, SNEGSKA (reference sequence). The CDR3 consists of 13 residues. V lost 3 bases to trimming and J lost 5 bases; unmatched junction nucleotides: 6. Here the CDR3 reads CSASRQGRETQYF. CDR3 bases: TGCAGTGCTAGCCGACAGGGTCGGGAGACCCAGTACTTC.

This clonotype was counted many times. The gene calls are TRBV20-1 and TRBJ2-3; TRBD2 might be the D (6 bases). V shed 1 base and J shed 6 bases, with 11 bases lying between them. In germline, CDR1 is DFQATT, CDR2 SNEGSKA (reference sequence). The CDR3 contains 13 residues. CDR3 bases: TGCAGTGCTAGAGTTACTAGCCCCGATACGCAGTATTTT. Translation gives CSARVTSPDTQYF.